This T cell receptor beta chain appears in the sequencing data of a study of cytomegalovirus exposure and HLA in healthy donors. CDR3 length: 16 residues. V lost 0 bases and J lost 0, with 9 bases in between. CDR1 is SGHVS and CDR2 is FNYEAQ in the germline V gene. As concerns this clone: Its antigen is not known.

Study-level points and caveats: The dataset shows that most TCR sequences were rare, while some public TCRs occurred in many donors. Sequence variants that were highly shared formed a cluster that was likely a sequencing artifact.

Primers for the PCR totalled 60 Vbeta and 13 Jbeta. The assay was immunoSEQ multiplex PCR, and TCRdb's table has in-frame clones only and misses some. This sample's table has about 160,000 clones. This clonotype originated in a man aged 25 to 40 in good health and CMV-seronegative. The sample consisted of PBMCs. The chain uses TRBV7-6 and TRBJ1-3; D ambiguous. CDR3 sequence reads: CASSLAPTNSGNTIYF. The CDR3 DNA reads TGTGCCAGCAGCTTAGCGCCTACCAACTCTGGAAACACCATATATTTT. Full variable domain (rest looked up from reference TRBV7-6 and TRBJ1-3): GAGVSQSPRYKVTKRGQDVALRCDPISGHVSLYWYRQALGQGPEFLTYFNYEAQQDKSGLPNDRFSAERPEGSISTLTIQRTEQRDSAMYRCASSLAPTNSGNTIYFGEGSWLTVV.